This T cell receptor beta chain was retrieved from a study of T-cell memory formation after mild COVID-19 (dated by TCRdb to the early 2020s). About the investigation overall: Most TCR sequence clusters were specific to one of the two donors. In a couple of donors, T-cell clones that expanded and contracted after mild COVID-19 were tracked by sequencing TCRalpha and TCRbeta repertoires over time. Two young, previously healthy adult volunteers, one female and one male, were included in the cohort.

PBMCs were isolated by Ficoll-Paque density gradient centrifugation. This clonotype has a handful of counts. Its antigen has not been determined. Base qualities are missing; no much larger clone stands one base away. Taken from cysteine to phenylalanine, the CDR3 has 15 residues. Here the CDR3 DNA is all that survives: 45 bases in frame from base 1. For CDR1 and CDR2, the germline V gene (reference sequence) lists DFQATT and SNEGSKA. V trim: 6 bases; J trim: 2 bases; unmatched bases: 10. Instrument on record: Illumina NovaSeq 6000. Using 5'RACE with constant-segment primers, TCRalpha and TCRbeta cDNA libraries were constructed, with sample barcodes and unique molecular identifiers added in the process. Trizol reagent was used to extract RNA from every sample. Amplification of the libraries took two PCR steps, and the second step added a second sample barcode plus Illumina TruSeq adapters. Sequencing of libraries was performed on an Illumina NovaSeq with 2 x 150 bp paired-end reads. Regarding the original processing steps: With migec v1.2.7, reads were demultiplexed and then collapsed into UMI-guided consensus sequences. With mixcr v2.1.11, UMI consensuses were aligned to TRA and TRB V and J templates and assembled into clonotypes. Expanded or contracted clonotypes were those called significant by both edgeR and NoisET, with noise models trained on biological replicates. For edgeR calls, the thresholds were a false discovery rate-adjusted p below 0.01 and a log2 fold-change of 1. As an exploratory analysis of dynamics, max-normalized trajectories of the 1000 most abundant clonotypes were examined by PCA with hierarchical clustering. Separately sequenced CD4+ and CD8+ repertoires were used to assign a CD4 or CD8 phenotype to each responding clone. TCRdb itself trimmed the public reads at Q25 with fastp, ran MiXCR and retained productive beta chains. Entries that share a CDR3 protein sequence are merged under the most common genes and DNA. The V and J calls shown here were made by TCRdb, not taken from the authors' results. The sample includes about 190,000 distinct CDR3 sequences, with about a fifth observed a single time. The ten largest clones add up to roughly 23% of the sample.

General conclusions and limits of the study: The study included only a couple of mild cases, and larger cohorts that include severe cases with pre-infection samples were judged to be necessary. Some responding clones were detected in pre-infection memory, which suggested that pre-existing cross-reactive memory T cells had joined the SARS-CoV-2 response. SARS-CoV-2 specificity was not confirmed for the second-wave clones peaking on day 37. Balanced CD4/CD8 phenotypes were observed for clones contracting from day 15 to 85, whereas a bias towards CD4+ was observed for a second wave of clones expanding from day 15 to 37. Contracting CD4+ clones appeared mostly in the CM and EM memory subsets, whereas CD8+ clones were enriched in EMRA.

The rearranged segments are TRBV20-1 and TRBJ2-7, and TRBD2 matches 10 of the central bases. The clonotype comes from an adult woman who had mild COVID-19 (a few samples of this study predate the infection). The sample titles of this study are shuffled in the database, so cell type and time point are left out; the donor was told from shared clones. What was sequenced was PBMCs or a T cell subset sorted from them (not recorded which). The CDR3 has the sequence CSAESTSGSPYEQYF. The DNA reads as follows: TGCAGTGCCGAATCGACTAGCGGGTCCCCCTACGAGCAGTACTTC.